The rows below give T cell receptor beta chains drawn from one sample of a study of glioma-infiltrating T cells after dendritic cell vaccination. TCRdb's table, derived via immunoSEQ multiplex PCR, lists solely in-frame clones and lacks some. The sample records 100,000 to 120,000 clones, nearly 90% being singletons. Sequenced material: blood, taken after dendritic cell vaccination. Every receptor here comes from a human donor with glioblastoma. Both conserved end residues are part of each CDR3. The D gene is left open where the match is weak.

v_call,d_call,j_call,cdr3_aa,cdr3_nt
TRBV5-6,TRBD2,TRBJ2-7,CASSLALGLAGGRNEQYF,TGTGCCAGCAGCTTGGCCTTGGGACTAGCGGGGGGGAGGAACGAGCAGTACTTC
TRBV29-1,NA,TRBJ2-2,CSVGASAAGELFF,TGCAGCGTTGGGGCTAGCGCAGCCGGGGAGCTGTTTTTT
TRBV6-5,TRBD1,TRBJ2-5,CASSYSRTGVETQYF,TGTGCCAGCAGTTACTCCCGGACAGGGGTGGAGACCCAGTACTTC
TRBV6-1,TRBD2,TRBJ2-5,CASTSGKETQYF,TGTGCCAGCACCAGCGGGAAAGAGACCCAGTACTTC
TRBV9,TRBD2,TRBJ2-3,CASSVASSASGRTDTQYF,TGTGCCAGCAGCGTAGCGTCCTCGGCTAGCGGGAGAACAGATACGCAGTATTTT
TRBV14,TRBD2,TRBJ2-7,CASSQVGSGTYEQYF,TGTGCCAGCAGCCAAGTTGGGAGCGGGACGTACGAGCAGTACTTC
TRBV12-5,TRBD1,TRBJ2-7,CASSLGTATTYEQYF,TGTGCTAGTAGTTTGGGGACAGCTACGACCTACGAGCAGTACTTC
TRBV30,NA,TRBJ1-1,CAWSVQGNTEAFF,TGTGCCTGGAGTGTACAGGGCAACACTGAAGCTTTCTTT
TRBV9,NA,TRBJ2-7,CASSVTGGSYEQYF,TGTGCCAGCAGCGTAACCGGAGGCTCCTACGAGCAGTACTTC
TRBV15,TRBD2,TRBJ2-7,CATSRDGGVPSEQYF,TGTGCCACCAGCAGGGATGGGGGGGTACCCTCCGAGCAGTACTTC